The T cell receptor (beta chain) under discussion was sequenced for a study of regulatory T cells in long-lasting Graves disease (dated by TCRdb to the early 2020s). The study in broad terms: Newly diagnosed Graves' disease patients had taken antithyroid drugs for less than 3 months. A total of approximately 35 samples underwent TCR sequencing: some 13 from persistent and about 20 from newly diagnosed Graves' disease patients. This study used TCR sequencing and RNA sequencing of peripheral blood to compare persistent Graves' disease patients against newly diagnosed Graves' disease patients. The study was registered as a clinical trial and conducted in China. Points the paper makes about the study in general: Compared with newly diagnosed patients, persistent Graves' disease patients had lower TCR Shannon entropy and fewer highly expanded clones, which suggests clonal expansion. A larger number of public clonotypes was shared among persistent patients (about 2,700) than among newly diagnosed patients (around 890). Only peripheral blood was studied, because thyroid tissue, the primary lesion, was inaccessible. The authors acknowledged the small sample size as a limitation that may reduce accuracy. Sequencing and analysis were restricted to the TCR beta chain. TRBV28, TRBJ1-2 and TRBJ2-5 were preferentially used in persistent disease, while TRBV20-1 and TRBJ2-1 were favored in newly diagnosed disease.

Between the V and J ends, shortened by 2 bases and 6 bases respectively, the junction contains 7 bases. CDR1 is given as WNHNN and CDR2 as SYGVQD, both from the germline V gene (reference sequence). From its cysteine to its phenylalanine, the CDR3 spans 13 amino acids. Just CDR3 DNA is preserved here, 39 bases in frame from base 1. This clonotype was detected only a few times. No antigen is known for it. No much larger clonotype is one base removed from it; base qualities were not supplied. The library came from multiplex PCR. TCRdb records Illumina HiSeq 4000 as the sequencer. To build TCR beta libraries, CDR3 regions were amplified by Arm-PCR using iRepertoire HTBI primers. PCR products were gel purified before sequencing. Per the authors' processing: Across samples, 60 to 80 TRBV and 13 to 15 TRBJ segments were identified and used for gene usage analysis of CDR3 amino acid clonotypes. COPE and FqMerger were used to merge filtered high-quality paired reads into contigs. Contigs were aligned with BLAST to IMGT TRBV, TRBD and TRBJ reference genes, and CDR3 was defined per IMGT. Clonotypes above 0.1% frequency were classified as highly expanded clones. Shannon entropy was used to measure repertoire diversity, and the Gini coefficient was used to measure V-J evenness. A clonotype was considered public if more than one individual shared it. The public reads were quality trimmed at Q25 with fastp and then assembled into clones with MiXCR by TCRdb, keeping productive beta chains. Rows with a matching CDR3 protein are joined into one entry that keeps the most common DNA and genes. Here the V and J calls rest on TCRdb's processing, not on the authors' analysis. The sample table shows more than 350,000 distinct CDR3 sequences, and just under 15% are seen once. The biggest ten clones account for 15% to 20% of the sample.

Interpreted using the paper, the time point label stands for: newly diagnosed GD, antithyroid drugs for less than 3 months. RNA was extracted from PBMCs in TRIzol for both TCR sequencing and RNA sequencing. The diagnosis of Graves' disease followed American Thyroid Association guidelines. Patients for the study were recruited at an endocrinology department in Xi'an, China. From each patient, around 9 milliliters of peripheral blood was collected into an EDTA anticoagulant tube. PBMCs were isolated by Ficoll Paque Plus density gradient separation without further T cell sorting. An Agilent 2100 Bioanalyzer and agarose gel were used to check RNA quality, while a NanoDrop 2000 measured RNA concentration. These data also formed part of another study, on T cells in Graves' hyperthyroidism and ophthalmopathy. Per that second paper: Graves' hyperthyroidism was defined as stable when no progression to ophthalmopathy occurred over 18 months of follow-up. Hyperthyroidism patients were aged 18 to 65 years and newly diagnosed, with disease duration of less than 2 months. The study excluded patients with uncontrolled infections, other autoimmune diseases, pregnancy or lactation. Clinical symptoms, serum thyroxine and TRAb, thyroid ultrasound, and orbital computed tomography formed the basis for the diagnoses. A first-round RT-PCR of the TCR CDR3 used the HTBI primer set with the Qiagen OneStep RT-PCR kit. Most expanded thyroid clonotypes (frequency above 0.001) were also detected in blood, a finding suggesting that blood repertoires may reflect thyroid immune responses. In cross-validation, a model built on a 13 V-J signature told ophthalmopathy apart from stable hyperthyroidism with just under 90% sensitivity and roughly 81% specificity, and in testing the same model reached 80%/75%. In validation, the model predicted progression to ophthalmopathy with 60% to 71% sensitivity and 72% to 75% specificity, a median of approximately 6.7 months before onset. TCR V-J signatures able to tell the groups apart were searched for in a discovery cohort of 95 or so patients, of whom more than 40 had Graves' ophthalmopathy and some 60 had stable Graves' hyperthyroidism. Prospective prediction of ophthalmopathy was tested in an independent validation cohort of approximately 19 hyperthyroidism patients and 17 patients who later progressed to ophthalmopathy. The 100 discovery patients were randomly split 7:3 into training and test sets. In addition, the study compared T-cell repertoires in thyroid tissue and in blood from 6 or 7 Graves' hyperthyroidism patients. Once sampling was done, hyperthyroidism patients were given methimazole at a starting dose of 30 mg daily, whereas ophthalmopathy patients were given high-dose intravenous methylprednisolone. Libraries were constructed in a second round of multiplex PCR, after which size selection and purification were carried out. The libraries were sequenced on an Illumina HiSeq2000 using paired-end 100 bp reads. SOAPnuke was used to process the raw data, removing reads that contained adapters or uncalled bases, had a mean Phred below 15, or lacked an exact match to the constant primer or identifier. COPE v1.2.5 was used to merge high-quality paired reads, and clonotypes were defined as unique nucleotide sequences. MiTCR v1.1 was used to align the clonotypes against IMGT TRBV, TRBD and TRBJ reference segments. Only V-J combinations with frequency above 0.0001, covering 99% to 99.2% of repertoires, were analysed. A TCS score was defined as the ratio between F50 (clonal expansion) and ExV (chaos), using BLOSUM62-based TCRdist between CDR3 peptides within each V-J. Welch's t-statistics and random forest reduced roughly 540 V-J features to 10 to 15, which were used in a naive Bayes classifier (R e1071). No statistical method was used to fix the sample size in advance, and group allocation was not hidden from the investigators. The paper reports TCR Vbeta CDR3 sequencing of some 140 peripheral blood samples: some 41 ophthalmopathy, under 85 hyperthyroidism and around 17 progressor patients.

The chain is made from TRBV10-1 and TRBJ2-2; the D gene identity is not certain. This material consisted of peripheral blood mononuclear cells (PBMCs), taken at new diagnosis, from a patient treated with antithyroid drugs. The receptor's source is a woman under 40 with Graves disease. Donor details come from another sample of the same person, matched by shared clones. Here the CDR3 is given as CASSERTPGELFF. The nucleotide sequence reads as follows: TGCGCCAGCAGTGAGCGCACCCCCGGGGAGCTGTTTTTT.